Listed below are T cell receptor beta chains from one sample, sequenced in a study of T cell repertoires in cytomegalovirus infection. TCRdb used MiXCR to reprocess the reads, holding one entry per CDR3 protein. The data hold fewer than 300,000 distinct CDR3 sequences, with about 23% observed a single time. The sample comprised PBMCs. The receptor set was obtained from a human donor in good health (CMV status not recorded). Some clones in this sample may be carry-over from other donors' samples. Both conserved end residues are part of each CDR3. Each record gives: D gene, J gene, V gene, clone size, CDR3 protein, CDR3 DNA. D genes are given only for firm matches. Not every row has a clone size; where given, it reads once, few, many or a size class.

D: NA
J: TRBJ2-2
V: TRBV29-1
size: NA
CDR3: CSVRDGRNTGELFF
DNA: TGCAGCGTCCGGGACGGTAGGAACACCGGGGAGCTGTTTTTT

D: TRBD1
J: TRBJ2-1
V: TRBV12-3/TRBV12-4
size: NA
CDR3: CASRSDRGQYNEQFF
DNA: TGTGCCAGCAGGAGCGACAGGGGGCAATACAATGAGCAGTTCTTC

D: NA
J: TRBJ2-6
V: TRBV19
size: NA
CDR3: CASSALNSGANVLTF
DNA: TGTGCCAGTAGTGCCTTGAACTCTGGGGCCAACGTCCTGACTTTC

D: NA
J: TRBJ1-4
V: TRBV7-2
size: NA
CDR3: CASSWIEDEKLSF
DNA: TGTGCCAGCAGCTGGATAGAGGATGAAAAACTGTCTTTT

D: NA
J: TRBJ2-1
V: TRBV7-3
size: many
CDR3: CASSLQPASYNEQFF
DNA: TGTGCCAGCAGCCTTCAACCGGCCTCCTACAATGAGCAGTTCTTC

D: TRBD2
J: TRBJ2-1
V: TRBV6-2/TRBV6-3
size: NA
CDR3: CASSFRLAGGIHNEQFF
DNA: TGTGCCAGCAGCTTTCGTCTAGCGGGAGGTATTCACAATGAGCAGTTCTTC

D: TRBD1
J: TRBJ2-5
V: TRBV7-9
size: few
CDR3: CASSLGDRGHQETQYF
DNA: TGTGCCAGCAGCTTAGGAGACAGGGGTCATCAAGAGACCCAGTACTTC

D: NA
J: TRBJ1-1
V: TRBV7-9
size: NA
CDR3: CASSRQVNTEAFF
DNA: TGTGCCAGCAGCCGTCAGGTGAACACTGAAGCTTTCTTT

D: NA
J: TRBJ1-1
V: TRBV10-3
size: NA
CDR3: CAISEVGGRSEAFF
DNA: TGTGCCATCAGTGAGGTCGGGGGCCGGTCTGAAGCTTTCTTT

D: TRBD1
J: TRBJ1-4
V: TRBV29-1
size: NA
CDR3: CSVYRTGVEKLFF
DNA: TGCAGCGTTTACCGGACAGGGGTAGAAAAACTGTTTTTT

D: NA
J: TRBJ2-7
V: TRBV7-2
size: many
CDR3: CASSLGGVVQYF
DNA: TGTGCCAGCAGCTTAGGAGGGGTCGTGCAGTACTTC

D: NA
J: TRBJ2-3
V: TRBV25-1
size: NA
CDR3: CASSGRQAASTDTQYF
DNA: TGTGCCAGCAGTGGTAGACAGGCAGCTAGCACAGATACGCAGTATTTT

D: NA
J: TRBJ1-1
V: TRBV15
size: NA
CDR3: CATSRVGRETEAFF
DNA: TGTGCCACCAGCAGAGTGGGCAGGGAGACTGAAGCTTTCTTT

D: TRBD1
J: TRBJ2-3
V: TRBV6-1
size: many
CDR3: CASSLVQGARDTQYF
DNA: TGTGCCAGCAGTTTAGTACAGGGGGCCAGAGATACGCAGTATTTT

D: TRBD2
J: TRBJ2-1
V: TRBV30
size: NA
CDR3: CAWASGGANEQFF
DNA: TGTGCCTGGGCTAGCGGGGGGGCTAATGAGCAGTTCTTC

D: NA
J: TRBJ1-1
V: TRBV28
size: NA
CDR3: CASSFTEGGRLNTEAFF
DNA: TGTGCCAGCAGTTTTACTGAAGGTGGACGGCTGAACACTGAAGCTTTCTTT

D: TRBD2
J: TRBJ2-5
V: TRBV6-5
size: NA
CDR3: CASRLLAGVQETQYF
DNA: TGTGCCAGCAGATTACTAGCGGGAGTGCAAGAGACCCAGTACTTC

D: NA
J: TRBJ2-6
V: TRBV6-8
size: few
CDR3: CASSLWGPGSSGANVLTF
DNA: TGTGCCAGCAGTTTATGGGGACCGGGGAGCTCTGGGGCCAACGTCCTGACTTTC

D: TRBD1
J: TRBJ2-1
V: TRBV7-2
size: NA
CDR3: CASSSDRVNEQFF
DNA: TGTGCCAGCAGCTCGGACAGGGTCAATGAGCAGTTCTTC

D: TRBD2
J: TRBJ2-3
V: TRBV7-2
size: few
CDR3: CASTRTSGSDTQYF
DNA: TGTGCCAGCACCAGGACTAGCGGATCAGATACGCAGTATTTT

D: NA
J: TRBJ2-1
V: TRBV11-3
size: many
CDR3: CASSPYPSYNEQFF
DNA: TGTGCCAGCAGCCCATATCCCTCCTACAATGAGCAGTTCTTC

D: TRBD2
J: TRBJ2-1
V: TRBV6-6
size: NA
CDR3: CASSRGLAGPLNNEQFF
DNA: TGTGCCAGCAGCCGAGGACTAGCGGGACCCCTAAACAATGAGCAGTTCTTC

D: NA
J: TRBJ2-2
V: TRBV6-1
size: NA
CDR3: CASSVYRRPTGELFF
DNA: TGTGCCAGCAGTGTCTACAGGCGCCCGACCGGGGAGCTGTTTTTT

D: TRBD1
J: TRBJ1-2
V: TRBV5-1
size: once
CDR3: CASSLGAGGYYGYTF
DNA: TGCGCCAGCAGCTTGGGGGCAGGGGGCTACTATGGCTACACCTTC

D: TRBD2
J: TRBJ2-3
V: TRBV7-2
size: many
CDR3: CASSTLRTSGTAGTQYF
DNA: TGTGCCAGCAGCACCCTACGGACTAGCGGAACTGCTGGTACGCAGTATTTT

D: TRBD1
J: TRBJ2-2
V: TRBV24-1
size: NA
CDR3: CATSALTGGAGELFF
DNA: TGTGCCACCAGTGCCTTAACAGGGGGAGCCGGGGAGCTGTTTTTT

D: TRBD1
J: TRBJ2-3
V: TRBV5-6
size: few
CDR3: CASSWTGGLDTQYF
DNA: TGTGCCAGCAGCTGGACAGGGGGCTTAGATACGCAGTATTTT

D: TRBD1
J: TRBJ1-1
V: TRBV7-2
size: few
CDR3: CASSPWTGRNTEAFF
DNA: TGTGCCAGCAGCCCATGGACAGGGAGGAACACTGAAGCTTTCTTT

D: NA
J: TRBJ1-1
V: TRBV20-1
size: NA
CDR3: CSATGTTEAFF
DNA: TGCAGTGCTACTGGGACGACCGAAGCTTTCTTT

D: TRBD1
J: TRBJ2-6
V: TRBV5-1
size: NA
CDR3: CASSSPLGTGAAFSGANVLTF
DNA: TGCGCCAGCAGCTCCCCGCTAGGGACAGGGGCCGCCTTCTCTGGGGCCAACGTCCTGACTTTC

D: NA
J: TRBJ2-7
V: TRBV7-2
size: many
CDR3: CASSSTHYEQYF
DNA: TGTGCCAGCAGCTCCACGCACTACGAGCAGTACTTC

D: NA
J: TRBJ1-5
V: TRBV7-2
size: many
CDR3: CASRDTGNQPQHF
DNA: TGTGCCAGCAGGGACACGGGCAATCAGCCCCAGCATTTT

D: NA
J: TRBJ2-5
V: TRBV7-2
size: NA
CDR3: CASRLTSGRLRETQYF
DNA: TGTGCCAGCAGATTAACGAGCGGCCGTCTGAGAGAGACCCAGTACTTC

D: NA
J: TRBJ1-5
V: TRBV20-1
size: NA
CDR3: CSAAVPGDQPQHF
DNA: TGCAGTGCAGCCGTCCCCGGGGATCAGCCCCAGCATTTT

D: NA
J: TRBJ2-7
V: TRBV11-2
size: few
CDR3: CASSYRTALYEQYF
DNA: TGTGCCAGCAGTTACAGGACAGCCCTATACGAGCAGTACTTC

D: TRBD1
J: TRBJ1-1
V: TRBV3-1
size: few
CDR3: CASSQMRAGGTEAFF
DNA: TGTGCCAGCAGCCAGATGCGCGCAGGGGGCACTGAAGCTTTCTTT

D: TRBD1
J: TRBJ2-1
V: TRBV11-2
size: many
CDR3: CASSSGQAYNEQFF
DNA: TGTGCCAGCAGCTCCGGACAGGCTTACAATGAGCAGTTCTTC

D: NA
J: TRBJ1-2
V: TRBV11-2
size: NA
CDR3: CASSLVTGGDGYTF
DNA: TGTGCCAGCAGCTTAGTTACGGGCGGCGATGGCTACACCTTC

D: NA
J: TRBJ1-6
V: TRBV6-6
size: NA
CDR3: CASRRQSSYNSPLHF
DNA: TGTGCCAGCCGTCGACAGAGCTCCTATAATTCACCCCTCCACTTT

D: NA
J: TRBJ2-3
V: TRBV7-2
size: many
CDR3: CASSQLGGTADTQYF
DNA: TGTGCCAGCAGCCAACTCGGCGGGACGGCAGATACGCAGTATTTT

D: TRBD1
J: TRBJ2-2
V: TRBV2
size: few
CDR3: CASRAGQALITGELFF
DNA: TGTGCCAGCAGGGCCGGACAGGCCCTTATCACCGGGGAGCTGTTTTTT

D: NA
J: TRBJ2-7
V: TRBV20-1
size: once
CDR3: CSARDSYEQYF
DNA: TGCAGTGCTAGAGATTCATACGAGCAGTACTTC

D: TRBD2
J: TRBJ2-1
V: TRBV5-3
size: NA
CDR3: CASFRTSGRGDEQFF
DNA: TGTGCCAGCTTCCGCACTAGCGGGAGGGGAGATGAGCAGTTCTTC

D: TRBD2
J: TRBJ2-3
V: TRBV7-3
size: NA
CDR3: CASKVSGGSTDTQYF
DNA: TGTGCCAGCAAGGTTAGCGGGGGAAGCACAGATACGCAGTATTTT

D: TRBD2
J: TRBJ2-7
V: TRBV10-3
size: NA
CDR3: CAISESLAGGSEQYF
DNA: TGTGCCATCAGTGAGTCCCTAGCGGGAGGGTCCGAGCAGTACTTC

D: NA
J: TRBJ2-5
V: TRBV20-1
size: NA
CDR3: CSARMGQGEAQYF
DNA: TGCAGTGCTAGGATGGGGCAGGGGGAGGCCCAGTACTTC

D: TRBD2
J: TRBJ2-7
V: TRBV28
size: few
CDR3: CASSFVRGGGSEQYF
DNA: TGTGCCAGCAGTTTTGTCCGGGGGGGAGGGTCCGAGCAGTACTTC

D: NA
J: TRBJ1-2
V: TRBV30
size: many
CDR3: CAWKYPQTGPSYGYTF
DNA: TGTGCCTGGAAGTATCCCCAGACGGGACCGAGCTATGGCTACACCTTC

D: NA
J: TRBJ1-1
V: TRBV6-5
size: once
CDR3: CASSPMGAPNTEAFF
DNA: TGTGCCAGCAGCCCGATGGGGGCTCCGAACACTGAAGCTTTCTTT

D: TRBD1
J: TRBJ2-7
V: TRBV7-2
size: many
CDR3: CASSLGAGGPYEQYF
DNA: TGTGCCAGCAGCTTGGGGGCAGGGGGACCCTACGAGCAGTACTTC

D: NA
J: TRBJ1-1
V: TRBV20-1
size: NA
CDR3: CSARPSLHEAFF
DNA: TGCAGTGCTAGGCCCAGTCTTCATGAAGCTTTCTTT

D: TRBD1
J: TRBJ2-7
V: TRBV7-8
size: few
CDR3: CASSLGTGFHEQYF
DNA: TGTGCCAGCAGCTTAGGGACAGGGTTCCACGAGCAGTACTTC

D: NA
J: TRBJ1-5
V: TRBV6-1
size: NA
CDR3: CASRSGGGNQPQHF
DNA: TGTGCCAGCAGATCGGGGGGGGGAAATCAGCCCCAGCATTTT

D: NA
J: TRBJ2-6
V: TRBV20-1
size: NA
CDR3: CSGAVTGANVLTF
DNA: TGCAGCGGCGCTGTTACTGGGGCCAACGTCCTGACTTTC

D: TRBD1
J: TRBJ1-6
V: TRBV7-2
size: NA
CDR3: CASSFRKQGAASPLHF
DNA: TGTGCCAGCAGCTTCCGAAAACAGGGGGCGGCATCACCCCTCCACTTT

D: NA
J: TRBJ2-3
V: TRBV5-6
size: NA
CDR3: CASSADRTDTQYF
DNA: TGTGCCAGCAGCGCCGATAGGACGGATACGCAGTATTTT

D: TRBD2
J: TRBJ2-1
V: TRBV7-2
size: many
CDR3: CASSLDFPLAGGPNEQFF
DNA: TGTGCCAGCAGCTTAGATTTCCCTCTAGCGGGAGGGCCGAATGAGCAGTTCTTC

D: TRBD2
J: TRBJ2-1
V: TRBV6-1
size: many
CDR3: CASSEVGLAGGGAYNEQFF
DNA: TGTGCCAGCAGTGAAGTAGGACTAGCGGGAGGTGGGGCCTACAATGAGCAGTTCTTC

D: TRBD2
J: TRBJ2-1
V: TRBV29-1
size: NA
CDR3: CSADRGSSYNEQFF
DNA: TGCAGCGCCGACCGCGGGAGCTCCTACAATGAGCAGTTCTTC